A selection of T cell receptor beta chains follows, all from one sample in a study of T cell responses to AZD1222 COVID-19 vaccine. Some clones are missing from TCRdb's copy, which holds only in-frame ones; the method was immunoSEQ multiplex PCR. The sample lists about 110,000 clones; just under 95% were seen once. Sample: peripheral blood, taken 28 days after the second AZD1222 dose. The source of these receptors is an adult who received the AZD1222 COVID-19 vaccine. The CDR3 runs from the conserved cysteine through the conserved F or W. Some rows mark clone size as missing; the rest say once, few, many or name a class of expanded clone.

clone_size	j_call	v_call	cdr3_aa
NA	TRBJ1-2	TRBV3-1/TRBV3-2	CASSQVRKGAAGGYTF
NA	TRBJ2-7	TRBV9	CASSVDYGGTYEQYF
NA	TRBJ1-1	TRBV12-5	CASGYTGGTEAFF
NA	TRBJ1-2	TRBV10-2	CASSEETHGYTF
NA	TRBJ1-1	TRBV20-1	CSARPAGSSFF
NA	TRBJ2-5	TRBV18	CASSISVEETQYF
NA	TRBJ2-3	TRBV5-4	CASSSTRDPSPDTQYF
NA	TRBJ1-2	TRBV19	CATQGEEDGYTF
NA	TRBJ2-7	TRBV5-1	CASRDRTGGYEQYF
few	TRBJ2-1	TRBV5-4	CASSTQAGAYNEQFF
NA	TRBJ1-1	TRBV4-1	CASRRVGGTEAFF
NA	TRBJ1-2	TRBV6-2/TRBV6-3	CASSSNVRRGRGYGYTF
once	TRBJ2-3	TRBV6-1	CASSDYRDADTQYF
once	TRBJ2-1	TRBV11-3	CASSPRDEDYEQFF
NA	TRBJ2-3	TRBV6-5	CASRRRPPTDTQYF
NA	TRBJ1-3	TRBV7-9	CASSLGGTAVNTIYF
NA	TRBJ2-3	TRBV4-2	CASSQKGSSGGTDTQYF
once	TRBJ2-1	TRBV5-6	CASTLGGSSYNEQFF
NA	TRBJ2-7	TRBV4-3	CASSQERVGEQYF
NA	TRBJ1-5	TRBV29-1	CSVGTGVSNQPQHF
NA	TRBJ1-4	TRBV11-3	CASSLGVQGNEKLFF
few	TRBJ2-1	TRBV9	CASSVTLAGPKNEQFF
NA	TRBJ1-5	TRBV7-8	CASSLRQGDSNQPQHF
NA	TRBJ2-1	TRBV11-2	CASSLGNEQFF
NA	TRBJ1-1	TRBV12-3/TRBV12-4	CASSFGGTEAFF
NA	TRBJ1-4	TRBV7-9	CASSFEGFTDEKLFF
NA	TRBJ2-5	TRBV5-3	CARSLARGGRETQYF
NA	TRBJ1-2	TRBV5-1	CASSPPRGNYGYTF
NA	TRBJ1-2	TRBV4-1	CASSQRLGTGEGYTF
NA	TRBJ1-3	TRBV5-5	CASSLRSSGNTIYF
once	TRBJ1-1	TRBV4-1	CASSQQGLNTEAFF
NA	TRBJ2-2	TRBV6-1	CASSEPGQDTGELFF
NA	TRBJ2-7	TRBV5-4	CASSLENLAGGEQYF
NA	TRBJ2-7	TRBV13	CASSSGTGIPYEQYF
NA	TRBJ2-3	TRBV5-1	CASSLNGAQYF
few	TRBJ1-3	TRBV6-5	CASGQGFSGNTIYF